This TCR beta chain is drawn from a study of somatic mutations in cytotoxic T cells in rheumatoid arthritis. Study-wide results and limits: For rheumatoid arthritis patients, the slight TRBV07 underrepresentation lacked multiple-comparison adjustment. Compared with age-matched healthy controls, rheumatoid arthritis patients did not differ significantly in CD8+ T-cell clonality.

As regards this clone: What it binds is unknown.

Some clones are missing from TCRdb's copy, which holds only in-frame ones; the method was immunoSEQ multiplex PCR. The table has about 19,000 clones, about 80% seen once. Each population, CD4+ and CD8+ cells, was isolated by positive magnetic bead selection and checked for purity by flow cytometry. The germline V gene has CDR1 SGDLS and CDR2 YYNGEE. J gave up 5 bases and V 0 bases, and 10 bases lay outside the gene matches. The CDR3 is made up of 16 amino acids. V and J are TRBV9 and TRBJ2-5, with TRBD2 matching 7 bases. The sequencing sample was made of CD8+ T cells sorted from blood. The sequence was collected from an adult with rheumatoid arthritis. In nucleotides, the CDR3 is TGTGCCAGCAGCGTAGATCCTAGCGGTGGGTTTGAGACCCAGTACTTC. Amino acid sequence: CASSVDPSGGFETQYF.